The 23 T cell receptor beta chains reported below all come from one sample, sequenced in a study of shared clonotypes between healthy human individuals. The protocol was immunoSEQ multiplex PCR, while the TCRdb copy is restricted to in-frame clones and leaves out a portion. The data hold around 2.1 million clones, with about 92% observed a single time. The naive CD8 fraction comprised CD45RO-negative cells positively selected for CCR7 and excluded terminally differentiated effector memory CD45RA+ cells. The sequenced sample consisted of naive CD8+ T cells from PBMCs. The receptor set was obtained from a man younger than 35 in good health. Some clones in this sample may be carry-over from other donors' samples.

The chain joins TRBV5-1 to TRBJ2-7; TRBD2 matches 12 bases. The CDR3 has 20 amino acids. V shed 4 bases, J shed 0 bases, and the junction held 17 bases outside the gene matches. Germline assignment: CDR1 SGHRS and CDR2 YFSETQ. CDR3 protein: CASSPRDRVLAGGLSYEQYF. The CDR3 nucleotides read TGCGCCAGCAGCCCCCGGGACAGGGTGCTAGCGGGAGGGCTCTCCTACGAGCAGTACTTC.

DNA of the CDR3: TGTGCCAGCAGCTTAGGACTAAAAAATGAGCAGTTCTTC. It is translated as CASSLGLKNEQFF. The chain uses TRBV7-9 and TRBJ2-1; D perhaps matches TRBD2 (5 bases). Germline loops: CDR1 SEHNR, CDR2 FQNEAQ (reference sequence). The V end was cut by 1 base, the J end by 7 bases, with 8 bases between. The CDR3 extends over 13 amino acids.

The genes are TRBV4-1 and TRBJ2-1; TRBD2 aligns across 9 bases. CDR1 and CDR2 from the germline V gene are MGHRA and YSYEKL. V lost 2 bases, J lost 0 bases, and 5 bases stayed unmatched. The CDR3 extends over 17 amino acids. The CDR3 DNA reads TGCGCCAGCAGCCAATGGGCGGGAGGGAGCTCCTACAATGAGCAGTTCTTC. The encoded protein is CASSQWAGGSSYNEQFF.

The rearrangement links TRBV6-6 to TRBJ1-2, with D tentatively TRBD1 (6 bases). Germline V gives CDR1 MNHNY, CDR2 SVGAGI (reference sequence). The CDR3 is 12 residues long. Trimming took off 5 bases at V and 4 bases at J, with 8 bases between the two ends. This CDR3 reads CASSTDSYGYTF. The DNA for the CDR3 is TGTGCCAGCAGTACGGACAGCTATGGCTACACCTTC.

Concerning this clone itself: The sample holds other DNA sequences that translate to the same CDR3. DNA for the CDR3: TGTGCCAGCAGCCCCGGCGTTCCCTACGAGCAGTACTTC. Protein sequence: CASSPGVPYEQYF. This chain joins TRBV9 and TRBJ2-7; D gene ambiguous. This CDR3 comprises 13 residues. Germline CDR1 reads SGDLS; CDR2 reads YYNGEE. The V end was cut by 4 bases, the J end by 2 bases, with 10 bases between.

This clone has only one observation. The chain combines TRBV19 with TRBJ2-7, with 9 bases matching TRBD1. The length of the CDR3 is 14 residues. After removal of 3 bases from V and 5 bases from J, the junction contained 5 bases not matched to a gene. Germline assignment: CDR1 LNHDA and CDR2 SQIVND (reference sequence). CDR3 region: CASSMGQGQNEQYF. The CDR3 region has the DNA TGTGCCAGTAGTATGGGACAGGGTCAGAACGAGCAGTACTTC.

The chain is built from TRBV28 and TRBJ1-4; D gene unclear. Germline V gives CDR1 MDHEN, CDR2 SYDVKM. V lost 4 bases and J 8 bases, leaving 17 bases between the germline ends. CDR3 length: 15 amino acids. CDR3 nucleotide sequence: TGTGCCAGCAGTTACCCGAGTGGGCAGGTGGAAAAACTGTTTTTT. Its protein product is CASSYPSGQVEKLFF.

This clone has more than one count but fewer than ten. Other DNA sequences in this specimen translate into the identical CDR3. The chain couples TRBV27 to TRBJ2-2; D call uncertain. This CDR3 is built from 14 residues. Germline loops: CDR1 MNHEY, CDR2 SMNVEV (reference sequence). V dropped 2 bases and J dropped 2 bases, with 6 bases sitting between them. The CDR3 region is CASSLAANTGELFF. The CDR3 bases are TGTGCCAGCAGTTTAGCCGCAAACACCGGGGAGCTGTTTTTT.

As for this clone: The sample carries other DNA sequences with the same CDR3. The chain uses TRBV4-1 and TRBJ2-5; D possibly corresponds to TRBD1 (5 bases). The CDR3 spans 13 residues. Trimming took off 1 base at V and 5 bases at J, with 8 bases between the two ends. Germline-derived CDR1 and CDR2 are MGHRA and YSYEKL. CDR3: CASSQVRVETQYF. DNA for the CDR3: TGCGCCAGCAGCCAAGTCAGGGTTGAGACCCAGTACTTC.

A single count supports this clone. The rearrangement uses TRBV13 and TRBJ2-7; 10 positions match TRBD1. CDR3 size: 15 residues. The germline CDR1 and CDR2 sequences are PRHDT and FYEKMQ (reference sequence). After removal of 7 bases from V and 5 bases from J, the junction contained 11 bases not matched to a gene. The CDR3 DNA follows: TGTGCCAGCAACGGGCTAGGGACAGGGGACCACGAGCAGTACTTC. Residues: CASNGLGTGDHEQYF.

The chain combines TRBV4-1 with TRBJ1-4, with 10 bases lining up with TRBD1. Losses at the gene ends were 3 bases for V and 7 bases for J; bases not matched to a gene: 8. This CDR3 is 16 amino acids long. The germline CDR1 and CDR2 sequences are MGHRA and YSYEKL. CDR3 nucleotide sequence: TGCGCCAGCAGCCACCGTGGGGGACAGGGGAGTGAAAAACTGTTTTTT. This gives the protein CASSHRGGQGSEKLFF.

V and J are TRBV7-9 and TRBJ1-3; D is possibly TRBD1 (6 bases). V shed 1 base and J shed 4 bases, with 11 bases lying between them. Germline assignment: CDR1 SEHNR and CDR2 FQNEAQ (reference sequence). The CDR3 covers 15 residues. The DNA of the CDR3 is TGTGCCAGCAGCTTAGTCCAGGGGCGAGGAAACACCATATATTTT. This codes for CASSLVQGRGNTIYF.

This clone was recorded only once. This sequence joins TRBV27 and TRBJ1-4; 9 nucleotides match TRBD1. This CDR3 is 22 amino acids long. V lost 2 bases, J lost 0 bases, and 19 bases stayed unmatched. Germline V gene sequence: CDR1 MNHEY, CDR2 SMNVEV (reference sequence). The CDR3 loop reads CASSLARTLSPGQGPTNEKLFF. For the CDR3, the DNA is TGTGCCAGCAGTTTAGCCCGGACTCTCTCCCCGGGACAGGGCCCAACTAATGAAAAACTGTTTTTT. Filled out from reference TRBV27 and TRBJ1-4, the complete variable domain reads EAQVTQNPRYLITVTGKKLTVTCSQNMNHEYMSWYRQDPGLGLRQIYYSMNVEVTDKGDVPEGYKVSRKEKRNFPLILESPSPNQTSLYFCASSLARTLSPGQGPTNEKLFFGSGTQLSVL.

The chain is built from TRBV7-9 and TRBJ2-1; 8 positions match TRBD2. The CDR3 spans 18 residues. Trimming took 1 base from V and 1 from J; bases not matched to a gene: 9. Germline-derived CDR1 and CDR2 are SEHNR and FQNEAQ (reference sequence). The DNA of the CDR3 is TGTGCCAGCAGCTTAGATGGCGGGAGGCCCCCTTCCTACAATGAGCAGTTCTTC. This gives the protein CASSLDGGRPPSYNEQFF. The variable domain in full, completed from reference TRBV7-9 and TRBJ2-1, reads DTGVSQNPRHKITKRGQNVTFRCDPISEHNRLYWYRQTLGQGPEFLTYFQNEAQLEKSRLLSDRFSAERPKGSFSTLEIQRTEQGDSAMYLCASSLDGGRPPSYNEQFFGPGTRLTVL.

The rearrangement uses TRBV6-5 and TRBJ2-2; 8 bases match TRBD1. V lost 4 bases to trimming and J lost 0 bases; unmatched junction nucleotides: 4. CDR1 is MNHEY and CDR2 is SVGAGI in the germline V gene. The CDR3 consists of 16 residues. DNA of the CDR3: TGTGCCAGCAGTTTAACAGGGGGATCGAACACCGGGGAGCTGTTTTTT. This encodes CASSLTGGSNTGELFF.

This CDR3 reads CASSYGQLYEQYF. The CDR3 DNA follows: TGCGCCAGCAGCTACGGACAGCTCTACGAGCAGTACTTC. The chain uses TRBV5-1 and TRBJ2-7; D is perhaps TRBD1 (6 bases). Per the germline V gene, CDR1 is SGHRS and CDR2 is YFSETQ. This CDR3 is 13 amino acids long. V was trimmed by 3 bases and J by 3 bases, leaving 10 bases between them.

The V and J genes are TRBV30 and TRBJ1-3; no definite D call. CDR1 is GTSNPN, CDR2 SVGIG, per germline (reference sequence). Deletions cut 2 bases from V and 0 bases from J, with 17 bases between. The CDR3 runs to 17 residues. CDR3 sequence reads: CAWSLKEGFVSGNTIYF. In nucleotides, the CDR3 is TGTGCCTGGAGTCTAAAGGAGGGATTCGTCTCTGGAAACACCATATATTTT. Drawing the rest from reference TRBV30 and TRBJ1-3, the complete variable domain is SQTIHQWPATLVQPVGSPLSLECTVEGTSNPNLYWYRQAAGRGLQLLFYSVGIGQISSEVPQNLSASRPQDRQFILSSKKLLLSDSGFYLCAWSLKEGFVSGNTIYFGEGSWLTVV.

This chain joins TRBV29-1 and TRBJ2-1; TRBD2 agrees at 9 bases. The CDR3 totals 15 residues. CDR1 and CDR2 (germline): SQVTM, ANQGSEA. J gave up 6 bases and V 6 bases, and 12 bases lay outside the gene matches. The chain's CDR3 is CSVQEAAGGINEQFF. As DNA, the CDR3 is TGCAGCGTCCAAGAGGCAGCGGGAGGTATCAATGAGCAGTTCTTC.

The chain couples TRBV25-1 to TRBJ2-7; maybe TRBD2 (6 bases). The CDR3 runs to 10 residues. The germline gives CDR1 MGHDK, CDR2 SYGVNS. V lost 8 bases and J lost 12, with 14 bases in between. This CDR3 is CASGAGLLYF. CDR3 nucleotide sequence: TGTGCCAGCGGGGCGGGACTTTTGTACTTC.

CDR3: CSVLRRGGLNTEAFF. In nucleotides, the CDR3 is TGCAGCGTCCTCCGTCGGGGGGGTTTGAACACTGAAGCTTTCTTT. The V call is TRBV29-1, the J call TRBJ1-1; maybe TRBD1 (5 bases). Germline CDR1 SQVTM, CDR2 ANQGSEA. V lost 6 bases and J 0 bases, leaving 17 bases between the germline ends. The CDR3 spans 15 residues. The full variable domain, rest sourced from reference TRBV29-1 and TRBJ1-1, is SAVISQKPSRDICQRGTSLTIQCQVDSQVTMMFWYRQQPGQSLTLIATANQGSEATYESGFVIDKFPISRPNLTFSTLTVSNMSPEDSSIYLCSVLRRGGLNTEAFFGQGTRLTVV.

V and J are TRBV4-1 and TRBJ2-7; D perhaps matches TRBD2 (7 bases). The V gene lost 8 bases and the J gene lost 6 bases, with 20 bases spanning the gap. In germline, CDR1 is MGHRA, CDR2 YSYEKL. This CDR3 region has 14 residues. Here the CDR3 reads CASGGGAVSSEQYF. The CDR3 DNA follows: TGCGCCAGCGGCGGGGGCGCGGTATCTTCCGAGCAGTACTTC.

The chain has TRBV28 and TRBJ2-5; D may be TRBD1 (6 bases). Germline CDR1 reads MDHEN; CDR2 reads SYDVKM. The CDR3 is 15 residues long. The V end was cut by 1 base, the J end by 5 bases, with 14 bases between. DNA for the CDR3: TGTGCCAGCAGTTTATTTCGGGACAAACCGGAGACCCAGTACTTC. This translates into CASSLFRDKPETQYF.

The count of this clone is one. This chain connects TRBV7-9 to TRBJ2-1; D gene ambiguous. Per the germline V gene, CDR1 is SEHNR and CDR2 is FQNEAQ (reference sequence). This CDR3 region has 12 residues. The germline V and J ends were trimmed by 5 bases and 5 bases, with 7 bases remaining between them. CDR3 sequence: CASSARDNEQFF. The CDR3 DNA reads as TGTGCCAGCAGCGCGAGAGACAATGAGCAGTTCTTC. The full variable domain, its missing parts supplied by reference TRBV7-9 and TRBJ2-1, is DTGVSQNPRHKITKRGQNVTFRCDPISEHNRLYWYRQTLGQGPEFLTYFQNEAQLEKSRLLSDRFSAERPKGSFSTLEIQRTEQGDSAMYLCASSARDNEQFFGPGTRLTVL.